Listed here are 15 T cell receptor beta chains from one sample, sequenced in a study of cytomegalovirus exposure and HLA in healthy donors. The PCR contained 60 Vbeta and 13 Jbeta primers. Repertoires were generated with immunoSEQ multiplex PCR, while TCRdb's copy carries only in-frame clones and drops some. Found here are over 150,000 clones, roughly 75% of them singletons; the top ten hold 1%. Sample: PBMCs. The receptor source for this set is a woman aged 45-59 years in good health and CMV-seropositive.

V is TRBV11-1 and J is TRBJ2-7, with TRBD1 matching over 7 bases. Germline trimming cut 5 bases from V and 2 bases from J; bases unmatched to any gene: 3. This CDR3 contains 13 residues. Germline V gene sequence: CDR1 SGHAT, CDR2 FQDESV (reference sequence). The CDR3 region is CASSRTGTYEQYF. DNA of the CDR3: TGTGCCAGCAGCCGGACAGGTACCTACGAGCAGTACTTC.

CDR3 in amino acids: CAGGLAGGATDTQYF. In nucleotides, the CDR3 is TGTGCCGGTGGACTAGCGGGAGGCGCCACAGATACGCAGTATTTT. This sequence joins TRBV2 and TRBJ2-3; 14 nucleotides match TRBD2. Germline assignment: CDR1 SNHLY and CDR2 FYNNEI. The CDR3 is 15 residues long. Losses at the gene ends were 11 bases for V and 2 bases for J; bases not matched to a gene: 6.

Only a few counts were recorded for this clone. The CDR3: CASRPSGTSNTEAFF. As DNA, the CDR3 is TGCGCCAGCAGGCCCTCCGGGACATCGAACACTGAAGCTTTCTTT. The chain couples TRBV5-1 to TRBJ1-1; tentatively, D is TRBD1 (6 bases). The V end was cut by 5 bases, the J end by 1 base, with 15 bases between. The germline CDR1 and CDR2 sequences are SGHRS and YFSETQ. The length of the CDR3 is 15 residues.

The gene calls are TRBV14 and TRBJ2-7; D might be TRBD1 (5 bases). Trimming shortened V by 5 bases and J by 6 bases, and 17 bases separated the two germline ends. Germline assignment: CDR1 SGHDN and CDR2 FVKESK. This CDR3 has 14 amino acids. The CDR3 nucleotides read TGTGCCAGCAGCTTGGGCAGGGCCCCCCTCGAGCAGTACTTC. It is translated as CASSLGRAPLEQYF.

This clone was seen once. The chain recombines TRBV30 with TRBJ2-1; D possibly corresponds to TRBD1 (5 bases). V gave up 1 base and J gave up 10 bases, with 17 bases separating them. Germline V gene lookup returns CDR1 GTSNPN and CDR2 SVGIG (reference sequence). The CDR3 has 14 amino acids. The DNA of the CDR3 is TGTGCCTGGAGTGGGACAACAACCCTTTGGGAGCAGTTCTTC. Translation: CAWSGTTTLWEQFF.

The CDR3 DNA follows: TGTGCCAGCAGCTTATCGGGAGGTGCAACCGAGCAGTACTTC. This codes for CASSLSGGATEQYF. This chain joins TRBV7-2 and TRBJ2-7; TRBD2 matches 7 bases. The CDR3 length is 14 residues. Germline V lookup: CDR1 SGHTA, CDR2 FQGNSA. V dropped 2 bases and J dropped 6; count of bases not matched to a gene: 7. The full variable domain, with the rest looked up from reference TRBV7-2 and TRBJ2-7, is GAGVSQSPSNKVTEKGKDVELRCDPISGHTALYWYRQSLGQGLEFLIYFQGNSAPDKSGLPSDRFSAERTGGSVSTLTIQRTQQEDSAVYLCASSLSGGATEQYFGPGTRLTVT.

The chain couples TRBV19 to TRBJ2-7, with D perhaps TRBD2 (5 bases). Trimming pared 3 bases from V and 5 bases from J, leaving 14 bases between. CDR1 LNHDA and CDR2 SQIVND come from the germline V gene (reference sequence). This CDR3 is 14 amino acids long. The CDR3 here is CASSMSSSLNEQYF. The CDR3 nucleotides are TGTGCCAGTAGTATGTCTAGCTCCCTGAACGAGCAGTACTTC.

The V and J genes are TRBV11-2 and TRBJ2-7, with 7 nucleotides matching TRBD2. V shed 4 bases and J 3 bases; nucleotides not matched to a gene: 6. Germline values: CDR1 SGHAT, CDR2 FQNNGV. The CDR3 has 14 residues. The chain's CDR3 is CASSSRGFNYEQYF. CDR3 in DNA: TGTGCCAGCAGCTCGCGGGGGTTTAACTACGAGCAGTACTTC.

The J gene is TRBJ1-4, the V gene TRBV5-1; D gene ambiguous. The CDR3 runs to 14 residues. Germline CDR1 is SGHRS and CDR2 is YFSETQ. V was cut by 0 bases and J by 4 bases, with 7 bases left in between. The CDR3 sequence: CASSLDSFNEKLFF. CDR3 nucleotides: TGCGCCAGCAGCTTGGACAGCTTTAATGAAAAACTGTTTTTT.

This chain connects TRBV7-2 to TRBJ1-1, with D unresolved. Germline lookup yields CDR1 SGHTA and CDR2 FQGNSA. Trimming left V 5 bases short and J 8 bases short, with 15 bases between. The CDR3 is 13 residues long. DNA of the CDR3: TGTGCCAGCAGCCAATACGGAGGGAAAGAAGCTTTCTTT. As protein: CASSQYGGKEAFF.

On this clone itself: One end of the junction is discordant with germline, which a read error may explain. This chain uses TRBV7-9 with TRBJ1-6; D is perhaps TRBD1 (5 bases). The CDR3 has 14 residues. Germline V gives CDR1 SEHNR, CDR2 FQNEAQ (reference sequence). CDR3 sequence: CSSSWGGDDSPLHF. The CDR3 region has the DNA TGTTCCAGCAGCTGGGGAGGGGACGACTCACCCCTCCACTTT.

The chain is built from TRBV7-9 and TRBJ2-1; 9 bases are a match to TRBD2. The germline V gene encodes CDR1 SEHNR and CDR2 FQNEAQ (reference sequence). The CDR3 runs 16 residues. J lost 0 bases, V lost 5 bases, and 5 bases had no gene match. The CDR3: CASSQRGADSYNEQFF. Written as DNA, the CDR3 is TGTGCCAGCAGCCAGCGGGGGGCTGACTCCTACAATGAGCAGTTCTTC.

This clone was observed a few times. Mismatch with germline at one junction end may stem from a read error. J is TRBJ1-2 and V is TRBV2; D possibly corresponds to TRBD1 (6 bases). The length of the CDR3 is 11 residues. In germline, CDR1 is SNHLY, CDR2 FYNNEI. The CDR3 region has the DNA TGTGCCAGCAGGGAGGGGGGGACGTCGCGCTTC. It is translated as CASREGGTSRF.

V gene TRBV7-9 combines with J gene TRBJ2-1, with D tentatively TRBD1 (6 bases). The ends were cut back, 5 bases at V and 5 bases at J, with 16 bases in the middle. The length of the CDR3 is 15 residues. Germline assignment: CDR1 SEHNR and CDR2 FQNEAQ (reference sequence). CDR3 bases: TGTGCCAGCAGCCCACGACAGGTTTCTAACAATGAGCAGTTCTTC. It encodes CASSPRQVSNNEQFF.

The chain joins TRBV19 to TRBJ1-2; 7 nucleotides align to TRBD1. This CDR3 contains 13 residues. Per the germline V gene, CDR1 is LNHDA and CDR2 is SQIVND (reference sequence). The V segment lost 7 bases and the J segment 8 bases; nucleotides outside the gene matches: 10. The CDR3 spells CASTQQGSRGYTF. The CDR3 coding sequence is TGTGCCAGTACTCAACAGGGGTCGCGGGGCTACACCTTC. The whole variable domain, filled in from reference TRBV19 and TRBJ1-2, reads DGGITQSPKYLFRKEGQNVTLSCEQNLNHDAMYWYRQDPGQGLRLIYYSQIVNDFQKGDIAEGYSVSREKKESFPLTVTSAQKNPTAFYLCASTQQGSRGYTFGSGTRLTVV.